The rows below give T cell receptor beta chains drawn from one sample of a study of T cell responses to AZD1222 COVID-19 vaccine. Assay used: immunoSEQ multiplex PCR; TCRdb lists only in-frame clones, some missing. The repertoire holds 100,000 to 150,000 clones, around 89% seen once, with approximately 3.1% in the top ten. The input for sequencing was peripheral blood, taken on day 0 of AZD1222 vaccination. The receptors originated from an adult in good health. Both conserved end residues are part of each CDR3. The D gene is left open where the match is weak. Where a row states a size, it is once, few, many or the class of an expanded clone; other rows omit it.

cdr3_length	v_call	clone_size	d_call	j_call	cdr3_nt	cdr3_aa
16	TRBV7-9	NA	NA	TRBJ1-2	TGTGCCAGCAGCTTAGTGTCGGAGGACCTGGGGTATGGCTACACCTTC	CASSLVSEDLGYGYTF
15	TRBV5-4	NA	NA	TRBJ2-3	TGTGCCAGCAGCTTGTTGGAGGGGGGAACAGATACGCAGTATTTT	CASSLLEGGTDTQYF
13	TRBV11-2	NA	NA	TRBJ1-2	TGTGCCAGCAGCTTATGGCGGGTAGAGAGCTACACCTTC	CASSLWRVESYTF
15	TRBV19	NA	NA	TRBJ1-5	TGTGCCAGTAGTCCAGGAGCCTTTAGCAATCAGCCCCAGCATTTT	CASSPGAFSNQPQHF
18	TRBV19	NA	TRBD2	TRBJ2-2	TGTGCCAGTAGTATCGGCCTAGCGGGGTCTTCGAACACCGGGGAGCTGTTTTTT	CASSIGLAGSSNTGELFF
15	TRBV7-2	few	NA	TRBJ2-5	TGTGCCAGCAGCTTAGCGCCCGGAGGGTACGAGACCCAGTACTTC	CASSLAPGGYETQYF
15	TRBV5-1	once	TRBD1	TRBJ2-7	TGCGCCAGCAGCTTGGCCGGGGACAGATTCTACGAGCAGTACTTC	CASSLAGDRFYEQYF
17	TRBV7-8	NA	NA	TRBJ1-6	TGTGCCAGCAGCTTAGCGCGAGAGGGTTGGAAAGGTTCACCCCTCCACTTT	CASSLAREGWKGSPLHF
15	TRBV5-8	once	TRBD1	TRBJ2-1	TGTGCCAGCAGCTCTCCGACAGGGGGTTACAGTGAGCAGTTCTTC	CASSSPTGGYSEQFF
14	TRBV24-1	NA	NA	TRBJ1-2	TGTGCCACCAGTGAGGCAGGGGACGACTATGGCTACACCTTC	CATSEAGDDYGYTF
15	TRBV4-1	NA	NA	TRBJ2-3	TGCGCCAGCAGCCTCCCCCAGGGTTCCGCAGATACGCAGTATTTT	CASSLPQGSADTQYF
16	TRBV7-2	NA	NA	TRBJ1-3	TGTGCCAGCAGCCCACCGCGGAGGGATCGTGGAAACACCATATATTTT	CASSPPRRDRGNTIYF
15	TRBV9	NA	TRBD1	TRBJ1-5	TGTGCCATCTGGGACAGGGTTTATAGCAATCAGCCCCAGCATTTT	CAIWDRVYSNQPQHF
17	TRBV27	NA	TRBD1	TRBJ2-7	TGTGCCAGCAGTCCCCATCTAGGGACAGGGGTCTCCTACGAGCAGTACTTC	CASSPHLGTGVSYEQYF
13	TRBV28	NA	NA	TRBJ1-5	TGTGCCAGCAGCAGGGGTCCGGGTCAGCCCCAGCATTTT	CASSRGPGQPQHF
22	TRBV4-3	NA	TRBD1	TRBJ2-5	TGCGCCAGCAGCCAAGACCGGTGGACAGGGGAAGCTCTCCAAAAGATCGGGGAGACCCAGTACTTC	CASSQDRWTGEALQKIGETQYF
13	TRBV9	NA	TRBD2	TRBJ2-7	TGTGCCAGCAGCGTCGCGGGAGGTGACGAGCAGTACTTC	CASSVAGGDEQYF
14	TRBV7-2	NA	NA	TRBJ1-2	TGTGCCTGCAAGGGGAGTTCGCCCAACTATGGCTACACCTTC	CACKGSSPNYGYTF
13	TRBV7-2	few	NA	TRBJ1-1	TGTGCCAGCAGCTTCGCCCCGAACACTGAAGCTTTCTTT	CASSFAPNTEAFF
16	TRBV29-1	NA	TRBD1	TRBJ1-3	TGCAGCCCTGACCCTCGACAGGGGCCGCCCGGGAACACCATATATTTT	CSPDPRQGPPGNTIYF
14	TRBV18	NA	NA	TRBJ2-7	TGTGCCAGCTCACCCGGGACGGCGGATTACGAGCAGTACTTC	CASSPGTADYEQYF
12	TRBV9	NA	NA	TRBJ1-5	TGTGCCTCCGGGACGGCCAATCAGCCCCAGCATTTT	CASGTANQPQHF
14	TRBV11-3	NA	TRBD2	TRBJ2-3	TGTGCCAGCAGCATCGGACTAGCGGCAGATACGCAGTATTTT	CASSIGLAADTQYF
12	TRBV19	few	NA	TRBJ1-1	TGTGCCAGTAGCGGACGGTACTCTGAAGCTTTCTTT	CASSGRYSEAFF